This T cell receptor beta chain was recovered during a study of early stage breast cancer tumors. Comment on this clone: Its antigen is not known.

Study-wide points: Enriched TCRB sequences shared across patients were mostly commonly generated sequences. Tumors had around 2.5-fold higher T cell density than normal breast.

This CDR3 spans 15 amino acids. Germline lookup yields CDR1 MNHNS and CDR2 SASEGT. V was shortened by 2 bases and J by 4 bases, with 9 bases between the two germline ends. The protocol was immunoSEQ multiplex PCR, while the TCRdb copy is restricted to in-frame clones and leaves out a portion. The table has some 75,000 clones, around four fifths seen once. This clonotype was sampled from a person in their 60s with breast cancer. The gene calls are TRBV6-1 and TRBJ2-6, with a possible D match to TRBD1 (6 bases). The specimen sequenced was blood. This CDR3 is CASSEQGIGANVLTF. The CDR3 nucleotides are TGTGCCAGCAGTGAACAGGGGATCGGGGCCAACGTCCTGACTTTC.